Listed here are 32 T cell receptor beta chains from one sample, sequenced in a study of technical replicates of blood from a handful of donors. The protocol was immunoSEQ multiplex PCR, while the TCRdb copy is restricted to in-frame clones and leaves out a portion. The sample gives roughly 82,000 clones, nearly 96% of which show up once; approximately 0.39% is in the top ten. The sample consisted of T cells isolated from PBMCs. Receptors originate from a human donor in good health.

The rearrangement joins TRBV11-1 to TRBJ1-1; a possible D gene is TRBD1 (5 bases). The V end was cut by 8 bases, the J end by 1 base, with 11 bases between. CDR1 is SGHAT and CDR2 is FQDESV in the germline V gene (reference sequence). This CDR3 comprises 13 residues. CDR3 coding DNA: TGTGCCAGCCGCGGGGGGAGGAACACTGAAGCTTTCTTT. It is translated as CASRGGRNTEAFF.

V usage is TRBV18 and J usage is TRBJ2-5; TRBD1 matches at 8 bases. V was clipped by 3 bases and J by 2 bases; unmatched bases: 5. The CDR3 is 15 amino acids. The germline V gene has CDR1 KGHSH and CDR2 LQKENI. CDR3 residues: CASSPFTGGQETQYF. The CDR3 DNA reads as TGTGCCAGCTCACCGTTTACAGGGGGACAAGAGACCCAGTACTTC.

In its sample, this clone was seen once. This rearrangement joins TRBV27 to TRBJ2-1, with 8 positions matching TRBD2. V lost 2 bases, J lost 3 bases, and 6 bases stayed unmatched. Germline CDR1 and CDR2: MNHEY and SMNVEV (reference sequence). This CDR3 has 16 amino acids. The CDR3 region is CASSLISAGGYNEQFF. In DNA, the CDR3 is TGTGCCAGCAGTTTAATCTCTGCGGGAGGCTACAATGAGCAGTTCTTC.

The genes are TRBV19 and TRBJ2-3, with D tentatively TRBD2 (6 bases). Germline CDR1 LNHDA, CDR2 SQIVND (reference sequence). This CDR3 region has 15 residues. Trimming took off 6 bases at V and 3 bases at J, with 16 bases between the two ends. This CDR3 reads CASSFARDGTDTQYF. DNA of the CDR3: TGTGCCAGTAGCTTCGCGCGGGACGGTACAGATACGCAGTATTTT.

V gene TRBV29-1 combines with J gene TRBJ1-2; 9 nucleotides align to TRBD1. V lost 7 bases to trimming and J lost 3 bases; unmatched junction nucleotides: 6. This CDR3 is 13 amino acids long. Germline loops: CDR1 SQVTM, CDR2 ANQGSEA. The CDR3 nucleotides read TGCAGCGCACCCAGGGACAGGGACTATGGCTACACCTTC. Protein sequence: CSAPRDRDYGYTF.

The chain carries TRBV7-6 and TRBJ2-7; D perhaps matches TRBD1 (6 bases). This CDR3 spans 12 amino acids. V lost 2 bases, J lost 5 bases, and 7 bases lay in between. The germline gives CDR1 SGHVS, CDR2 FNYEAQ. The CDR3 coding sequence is TGTGCCAGCAGCTTAAACAGGGACGAGCAGTACTTC. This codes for CASSLNRDEQYF.

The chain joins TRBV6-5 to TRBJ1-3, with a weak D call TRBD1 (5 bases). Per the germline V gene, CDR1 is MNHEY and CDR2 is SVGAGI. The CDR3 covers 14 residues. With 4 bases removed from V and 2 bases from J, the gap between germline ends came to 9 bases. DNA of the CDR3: TGTGCCAGCAGTTCGCGACAGCCTGGAAACACCATATATTTT. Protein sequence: CASSSRQPGNTIYF.

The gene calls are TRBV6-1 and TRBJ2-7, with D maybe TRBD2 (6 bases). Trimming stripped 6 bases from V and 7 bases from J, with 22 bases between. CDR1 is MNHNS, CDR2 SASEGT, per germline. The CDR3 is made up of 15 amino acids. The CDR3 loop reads CASSLPPLGGLEQYF. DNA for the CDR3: TGTGCCAGCAGCTTACCTCCCCTCGGCGGACTAGAGCAGTACTTC.

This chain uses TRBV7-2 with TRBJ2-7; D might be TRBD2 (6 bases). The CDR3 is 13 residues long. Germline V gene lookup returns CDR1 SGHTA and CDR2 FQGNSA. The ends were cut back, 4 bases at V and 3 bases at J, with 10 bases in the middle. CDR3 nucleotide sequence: TGTGCCAGCAGCTCTAGGAGGGTCTACGAGCAGTACTTC. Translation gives CASSSRRVYEQYF.

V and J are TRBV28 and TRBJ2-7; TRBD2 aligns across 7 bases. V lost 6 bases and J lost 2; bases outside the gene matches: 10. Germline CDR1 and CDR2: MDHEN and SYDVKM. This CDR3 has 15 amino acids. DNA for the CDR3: TGTGCCAGCAGCCCCGGGGGACTAAACACCTACGAGCAGTACTTC. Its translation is CASSPGGLNTYEQYF.

The CDR3 loop reads CASSFGLAGGTGELFF. Here the CDR3 DNA reads TGTGCCAGCAGCTTCGGACTAGCGGGAGGAACCGGGGAGCTGTTTTTT. The chain combines TRBV11-3 with TRBJ2-2, with 14 nucleotides matching TRBD2. Trimming at V came to 3 bases and at J to 5 bases, leaving 2 bases not matched to a gene. Germline values: CDR1 SGHNT, CDR2 YENEEA. The CDR3 is made up of 16 amino acids.

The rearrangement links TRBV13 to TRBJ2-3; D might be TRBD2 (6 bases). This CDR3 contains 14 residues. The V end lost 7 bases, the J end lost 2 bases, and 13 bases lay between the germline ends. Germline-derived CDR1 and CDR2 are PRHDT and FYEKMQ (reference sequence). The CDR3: CASIRGGFTDTQYF. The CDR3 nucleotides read TGTGCCAGCATTAGGGGAGGATTCACAGATACGCAGTATTTT.

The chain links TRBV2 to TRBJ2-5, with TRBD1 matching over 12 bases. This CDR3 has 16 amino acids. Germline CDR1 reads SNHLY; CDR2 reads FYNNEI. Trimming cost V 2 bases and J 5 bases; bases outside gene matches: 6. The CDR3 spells CASSEYGTGGIETQYF. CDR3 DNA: TGTGCCAGCAGTGAATACGGGACAGGGGGCATTGAGACCCAGTACTTC. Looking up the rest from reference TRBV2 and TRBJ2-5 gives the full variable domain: EPEVTQTPSHQVTQMGQEVILRCVPISNHLYFYWYRQILGQKVEFLVSFYNNEISEKSEIFDDQFSVERPDGSNFTLKIRSTKLEDSAMYFCASSEYGTGGIETQYFGPGTRLLVL.

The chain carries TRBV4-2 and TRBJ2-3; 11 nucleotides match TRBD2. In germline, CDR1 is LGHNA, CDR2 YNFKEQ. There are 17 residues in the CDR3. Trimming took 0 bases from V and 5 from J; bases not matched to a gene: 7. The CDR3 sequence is CASSQDPTSGSRDTQYF. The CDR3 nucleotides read TGTGCCAGCAGCCAAGATCCAACTAGCGGGAGCCGAGATACGCAGTATTTT.

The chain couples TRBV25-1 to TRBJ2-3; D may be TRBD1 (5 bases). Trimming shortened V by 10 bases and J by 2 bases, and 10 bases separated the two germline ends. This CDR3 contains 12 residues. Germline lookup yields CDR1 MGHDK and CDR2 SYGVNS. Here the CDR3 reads CATWTSTDTQYF. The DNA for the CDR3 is TGTGCCACCTGGACATCCACAGATACGCAGTATTTT. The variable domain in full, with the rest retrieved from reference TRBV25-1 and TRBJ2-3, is EADIYQTPRYLVIGTGKKITLECSQTMGHDKMYWYQQDPGMELHLIHYSYGVNSTEKGDLSSESTVSRIRTEHFPLTLESARPSHTSQYLCATWTSTDTQYFGPGTRLTVL.

The CDR3 region is CASSQGGGTGLWEQYF. CDR3 nucleotides: TGCGCCAGCAGCCAAGGAGGGGGGACAGGGTTATGGGAGCAGTACTTC. This chain uses TRBV4-1 with TRBJ2-7; TRBD1 agrees at 9 bases. The CDR3 has 16 residues. CDR1 MGHRA and CDR2 YSYEKL come from the germline V gene. Unmatched junction bases numbered 11, after V lost 1 base and J lost 7 bases.

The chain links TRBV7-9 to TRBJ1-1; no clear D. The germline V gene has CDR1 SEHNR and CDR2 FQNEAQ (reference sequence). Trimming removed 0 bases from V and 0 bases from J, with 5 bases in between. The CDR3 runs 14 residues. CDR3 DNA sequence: TGTGCCAGCAGCTTAGCGTACTTGAACACTGAAGCTTTCTTT. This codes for CASSLAYLNTEAFF.

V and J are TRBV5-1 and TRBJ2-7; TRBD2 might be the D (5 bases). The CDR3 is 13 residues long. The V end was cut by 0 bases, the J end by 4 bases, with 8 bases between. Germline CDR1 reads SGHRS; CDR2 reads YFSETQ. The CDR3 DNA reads TGCGCCAGCAGCTTGGGACTACTTTACGAGCAGTACTTC. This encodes CASSLGLLYEQYF.

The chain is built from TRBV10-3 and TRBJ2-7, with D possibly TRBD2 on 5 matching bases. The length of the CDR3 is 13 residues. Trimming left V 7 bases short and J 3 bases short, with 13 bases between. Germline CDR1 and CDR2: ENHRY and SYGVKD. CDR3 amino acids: CAIKSQRDYEQYF. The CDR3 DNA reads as TGTGCCATCAAATCCCAGAGGGACTACGAGCAGTACTTC.

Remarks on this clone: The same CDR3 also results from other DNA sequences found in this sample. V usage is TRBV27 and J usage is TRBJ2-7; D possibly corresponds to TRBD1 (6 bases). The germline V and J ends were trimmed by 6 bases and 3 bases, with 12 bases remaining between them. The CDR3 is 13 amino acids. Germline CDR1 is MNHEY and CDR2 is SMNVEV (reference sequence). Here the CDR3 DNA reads TGTGCCAGCAGCCTCGGACAGAGCTACGAGCAGTACTTC. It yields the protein CASSLGQSYEQYF.

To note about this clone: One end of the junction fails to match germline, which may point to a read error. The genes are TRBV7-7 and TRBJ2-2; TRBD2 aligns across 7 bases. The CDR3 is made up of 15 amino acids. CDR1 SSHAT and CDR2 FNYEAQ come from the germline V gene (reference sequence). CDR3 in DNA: TGTGCTAGCAGCCCCTCGCAGTGGGACTACGGGGAGCTGTTTTTT. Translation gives CASSPSQWDYGELFF.

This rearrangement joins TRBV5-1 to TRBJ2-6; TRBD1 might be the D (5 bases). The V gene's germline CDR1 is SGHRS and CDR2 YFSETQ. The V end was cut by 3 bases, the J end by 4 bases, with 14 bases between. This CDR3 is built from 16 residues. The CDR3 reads CASSWSSAGGANVLTF. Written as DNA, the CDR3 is TGCGCCAGCAGCTGGTCGAGTGCAGGGGGGGCCAACGTCCTGACTTTC.

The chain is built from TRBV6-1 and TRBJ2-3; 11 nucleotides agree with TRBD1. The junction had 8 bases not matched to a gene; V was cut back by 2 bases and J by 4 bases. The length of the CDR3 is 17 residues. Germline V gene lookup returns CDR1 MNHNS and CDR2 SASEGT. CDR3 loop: CASSEMRPGQGADTQYF. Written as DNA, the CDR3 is TGTGCCAGCAGTGAAATGCGACCGGGACAGGGGGCAGATACGCAGTATTTT.

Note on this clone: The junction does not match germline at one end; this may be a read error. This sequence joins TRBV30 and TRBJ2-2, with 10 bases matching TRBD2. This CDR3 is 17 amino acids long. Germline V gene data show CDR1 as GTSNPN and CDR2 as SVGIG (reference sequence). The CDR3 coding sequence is TGTGCCTGGAGCGATCTAGCGGGAGCCGGGAACTCCGGGGAGCTGTTTTTT. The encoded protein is CAWSDLAGAGNSGELFF.

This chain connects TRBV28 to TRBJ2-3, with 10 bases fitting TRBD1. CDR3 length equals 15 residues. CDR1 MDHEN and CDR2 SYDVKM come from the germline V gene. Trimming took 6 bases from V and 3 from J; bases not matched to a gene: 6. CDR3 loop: CASSRRGQGTDTQYF. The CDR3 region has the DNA TGTGCCAGCAGCCGACGGGGACAGGGGACAGATACGCAGTATTTT.

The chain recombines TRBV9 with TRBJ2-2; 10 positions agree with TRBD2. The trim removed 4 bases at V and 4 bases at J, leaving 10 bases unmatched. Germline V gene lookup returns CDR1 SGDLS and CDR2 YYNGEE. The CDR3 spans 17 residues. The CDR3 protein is CASSPHIAGGGTGELFF. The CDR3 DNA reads TGTGCCAGCAGCCCTCATATAGCGGGGGGAGGCACCGGGGAGCTGTTTTTT.

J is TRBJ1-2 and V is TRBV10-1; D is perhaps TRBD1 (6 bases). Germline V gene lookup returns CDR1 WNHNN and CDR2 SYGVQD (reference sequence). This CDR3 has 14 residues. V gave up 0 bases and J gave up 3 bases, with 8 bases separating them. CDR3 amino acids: CASSESDRDYGYTF. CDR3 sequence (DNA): TGCGCCAGCAGTGAGTCGGACAGAGACTATGGCTACACCTTC.

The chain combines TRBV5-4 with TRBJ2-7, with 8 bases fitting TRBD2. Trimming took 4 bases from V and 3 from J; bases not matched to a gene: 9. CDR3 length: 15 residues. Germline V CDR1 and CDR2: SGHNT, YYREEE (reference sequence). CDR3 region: CASSPGTRSNYEQYF. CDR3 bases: TGTGCCAGCAGCCCCGGGACTAGATCAAACTACGAGCAGTACTTC.

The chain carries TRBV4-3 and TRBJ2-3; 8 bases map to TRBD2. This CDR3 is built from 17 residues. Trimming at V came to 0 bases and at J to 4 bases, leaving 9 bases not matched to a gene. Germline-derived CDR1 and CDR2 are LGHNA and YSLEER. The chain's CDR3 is CASSQDGREGESDTQYF. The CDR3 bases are TGCGCCAGCAGCCAAGACGGGAGGGAGGGCGAGTCAGATACGCAGTATTTT.

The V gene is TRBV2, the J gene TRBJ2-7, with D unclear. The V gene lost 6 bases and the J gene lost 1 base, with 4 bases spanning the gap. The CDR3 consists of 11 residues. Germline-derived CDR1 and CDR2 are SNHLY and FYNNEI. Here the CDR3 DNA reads TGTGCCAGCAGGGCTTCCTACGAGCAGTACTTC. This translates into CASRASYEQYF.

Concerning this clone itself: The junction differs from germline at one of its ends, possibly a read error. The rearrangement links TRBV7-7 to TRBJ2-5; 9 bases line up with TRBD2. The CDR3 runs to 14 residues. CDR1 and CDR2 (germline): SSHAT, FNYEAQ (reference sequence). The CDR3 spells CASSPTSGRETQYF. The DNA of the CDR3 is TGTGCTAGCAGCCCCACTAGCGGGCGAGAGACCCAGTACTTC.

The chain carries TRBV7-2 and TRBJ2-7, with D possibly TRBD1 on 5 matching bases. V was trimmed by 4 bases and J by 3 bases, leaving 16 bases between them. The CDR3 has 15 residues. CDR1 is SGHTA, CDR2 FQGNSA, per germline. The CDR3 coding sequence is TGTGCCAGCAGCTCCCTTGGGGCTGGATTCTACGAGCAGTACTTC. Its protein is CASSSLGAGFYEQYF. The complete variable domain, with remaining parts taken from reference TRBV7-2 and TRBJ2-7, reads GAGVSQSPSNKVTEKGKDVELRCDPISGHTALYWYRQSLGQGLEFLIYFQGNSAPDKSGLPSDRFSAERTGGSVSTLTIQRTQQEDSAVYLCASSSLGAGFYEQYFGPGTRLTVT.